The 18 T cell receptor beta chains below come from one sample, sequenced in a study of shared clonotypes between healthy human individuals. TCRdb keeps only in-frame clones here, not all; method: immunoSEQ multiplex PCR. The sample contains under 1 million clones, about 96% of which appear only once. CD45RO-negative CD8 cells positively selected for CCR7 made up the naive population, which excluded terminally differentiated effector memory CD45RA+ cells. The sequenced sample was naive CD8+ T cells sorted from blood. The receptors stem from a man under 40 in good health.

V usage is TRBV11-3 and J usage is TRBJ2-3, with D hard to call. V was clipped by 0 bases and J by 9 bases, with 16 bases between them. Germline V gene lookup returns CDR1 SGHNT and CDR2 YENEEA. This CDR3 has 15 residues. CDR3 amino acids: CASSLDSHPSQTQYF. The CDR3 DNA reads TGTGCCAGCAGCTTAGACTCACACCCTTCTCAGACGCAGTATTTT.

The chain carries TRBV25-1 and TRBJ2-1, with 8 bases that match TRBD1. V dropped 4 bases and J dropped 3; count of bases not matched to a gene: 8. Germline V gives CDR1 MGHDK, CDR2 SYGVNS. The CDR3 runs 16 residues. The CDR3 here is CASSAGQGYNYNEQFF. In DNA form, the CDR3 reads TGTGCCAGCAGTGCCGGACAGGGATATAACTACAATGAGCAGTTCTTC.

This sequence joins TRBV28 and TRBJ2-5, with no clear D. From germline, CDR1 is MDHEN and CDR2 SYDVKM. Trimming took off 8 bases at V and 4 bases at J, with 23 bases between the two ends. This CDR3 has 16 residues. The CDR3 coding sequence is TGTGCCAGCGGAGCTAAAAGGTGGGCAGCGAGAGAGACCCAGTACTTC. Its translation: CASGAKRWAARETQYF.

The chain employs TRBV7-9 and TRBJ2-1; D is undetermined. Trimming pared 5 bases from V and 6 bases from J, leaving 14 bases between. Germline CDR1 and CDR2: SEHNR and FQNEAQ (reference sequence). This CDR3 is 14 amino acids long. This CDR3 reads CASSPPRPRNEQFF. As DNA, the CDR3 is TGTGCCAGCAGCCCCCCCCGGCCCCGCAATGAGCAGTTCTTC.

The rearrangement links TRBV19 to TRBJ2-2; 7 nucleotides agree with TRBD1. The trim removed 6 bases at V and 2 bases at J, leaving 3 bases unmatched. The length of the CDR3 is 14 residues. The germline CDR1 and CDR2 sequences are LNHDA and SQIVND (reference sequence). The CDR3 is CASSTGVNTGELFF. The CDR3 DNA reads TGTGCCAGTAGCACAGGGGTAAACACCGGGGAGCTGTTTTTT.

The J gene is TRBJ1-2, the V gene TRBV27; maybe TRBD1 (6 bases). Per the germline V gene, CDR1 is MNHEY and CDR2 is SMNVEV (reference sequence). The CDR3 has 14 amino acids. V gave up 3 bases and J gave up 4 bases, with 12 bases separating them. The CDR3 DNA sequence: TGTGCCAGCAGTTTTGGGGGCGTCCCCTATGGCTACACCTTC. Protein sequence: CASSFGGVPYGYTF.

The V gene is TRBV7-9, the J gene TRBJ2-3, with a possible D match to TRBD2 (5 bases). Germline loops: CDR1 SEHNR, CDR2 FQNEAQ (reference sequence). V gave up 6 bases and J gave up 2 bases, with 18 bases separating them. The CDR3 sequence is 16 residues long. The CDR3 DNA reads TGTGCCAGCAGAGCTTCGAGTGGAGGATTCACAGATACGCAGTATTTT. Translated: CASRASSGGFTDTQYF.

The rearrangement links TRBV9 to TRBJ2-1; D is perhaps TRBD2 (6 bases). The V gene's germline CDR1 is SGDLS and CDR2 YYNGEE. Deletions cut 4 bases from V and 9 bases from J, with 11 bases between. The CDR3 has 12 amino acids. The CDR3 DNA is TGTGCCAGCAGCCCTGCGGGAACTGAGCAGTTCTTC. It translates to CASSPAGTEQFF.

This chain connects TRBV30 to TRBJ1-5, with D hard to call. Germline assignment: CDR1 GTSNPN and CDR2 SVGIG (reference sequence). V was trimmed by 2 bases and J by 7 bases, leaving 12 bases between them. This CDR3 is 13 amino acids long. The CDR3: CAWSQRDGQPQHF. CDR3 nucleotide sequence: TGTGCCTGGAGTCAAAGGGATGGCCAGCCCCAGCATTTT. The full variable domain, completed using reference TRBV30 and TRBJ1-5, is SQTIHQWPATLVQPVGSPLSLECTVEGTSNPNLYWYRQAAGRGLQLLFYSVGIGQISSEVPQNLSASRPQDRQFILSSKKLLLSDSGFYLCAWSQRDGQPQHFGDGTRLSIL.

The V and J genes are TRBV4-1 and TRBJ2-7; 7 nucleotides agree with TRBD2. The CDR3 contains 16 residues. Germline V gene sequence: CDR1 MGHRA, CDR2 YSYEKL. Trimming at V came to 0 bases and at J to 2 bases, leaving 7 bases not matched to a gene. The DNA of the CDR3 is TGCGCCAGCAGCCAAGAGCTGGGGGGGGTGACCTACGAGCAGTACTTC. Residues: CASSQELGGVTYEQYF.

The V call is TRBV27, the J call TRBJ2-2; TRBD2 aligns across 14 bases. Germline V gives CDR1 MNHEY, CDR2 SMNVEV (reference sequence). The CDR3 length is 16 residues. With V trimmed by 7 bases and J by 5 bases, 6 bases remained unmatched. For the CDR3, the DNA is TGTGCCAGCAAGGTCTGGACTAGCGGGAGGACCGGGGAGCTGTTTTTT. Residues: CASKVWTSGRTGELFF.

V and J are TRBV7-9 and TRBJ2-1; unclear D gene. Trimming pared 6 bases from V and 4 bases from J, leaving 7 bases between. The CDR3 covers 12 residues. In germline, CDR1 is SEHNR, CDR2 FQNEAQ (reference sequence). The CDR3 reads CASRPDYNEQFF. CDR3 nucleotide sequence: TGTGCCAGCAGACCCGATTACAATGAGCAGTTCTTC. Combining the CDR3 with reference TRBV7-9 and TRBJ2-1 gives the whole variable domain DTGVSQNPRHKITKRGQNVTFRCDPISEHNRLYWYRQTLGQGPEFLTYFQNEAQLEKSRLLSDRFSAERPKGSFSTLEIQRTEQGDSAMYLCASRPDYNEQFFGPGTRLTVL.

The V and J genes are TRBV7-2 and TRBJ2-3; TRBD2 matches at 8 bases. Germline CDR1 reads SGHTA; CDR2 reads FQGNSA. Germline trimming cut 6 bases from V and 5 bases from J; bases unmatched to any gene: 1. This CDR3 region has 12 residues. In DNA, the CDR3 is TGTGCCAGCAGACGGGGGGGAGATACGCAGTATTTT. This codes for CASRRGGDTQYF.

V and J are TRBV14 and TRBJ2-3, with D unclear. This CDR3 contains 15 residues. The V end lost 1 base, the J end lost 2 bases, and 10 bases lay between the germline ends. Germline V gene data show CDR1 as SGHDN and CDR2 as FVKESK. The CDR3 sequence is CASSQVHSYTDTQYF. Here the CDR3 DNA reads TGTGCCAGCAGCCAAGTGCACTCTTACACAGATACGCAGTATTTT.

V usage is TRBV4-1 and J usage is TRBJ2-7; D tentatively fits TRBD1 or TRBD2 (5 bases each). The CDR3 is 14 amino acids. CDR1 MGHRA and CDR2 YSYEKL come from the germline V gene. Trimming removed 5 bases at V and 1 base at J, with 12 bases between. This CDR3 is CASSIRDGSYEQYF. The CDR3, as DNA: TGCGCCAGCAGCATCCGGGACGGGTCCTACGAGCAGTACTTC.

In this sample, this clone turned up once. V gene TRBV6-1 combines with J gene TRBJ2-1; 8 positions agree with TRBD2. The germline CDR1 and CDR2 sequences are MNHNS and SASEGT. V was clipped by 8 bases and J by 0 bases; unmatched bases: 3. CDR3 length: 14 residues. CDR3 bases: TGTGCCAGCCTGAGCGGGGGCTCCTACAATGAGCAGTTCTTC. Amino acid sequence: CASLSGGSYNEQFF.

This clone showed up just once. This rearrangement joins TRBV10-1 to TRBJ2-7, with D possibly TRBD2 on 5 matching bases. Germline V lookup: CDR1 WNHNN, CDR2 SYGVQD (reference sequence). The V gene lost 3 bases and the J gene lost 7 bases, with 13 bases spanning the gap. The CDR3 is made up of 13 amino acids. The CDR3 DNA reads TGCGCCAGCAGTGACTCCGCCACTAGGGAGCAGTACTTC. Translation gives CASSDSATREQYF.

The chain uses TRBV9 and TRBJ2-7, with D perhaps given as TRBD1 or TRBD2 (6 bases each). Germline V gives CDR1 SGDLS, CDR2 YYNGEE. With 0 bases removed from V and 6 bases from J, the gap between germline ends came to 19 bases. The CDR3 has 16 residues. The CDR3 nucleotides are TGTGCCAGCAGCGTAGCTGGGACGGGGGCGCGAGGCGAGCAGTACTTC. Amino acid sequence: CASSVAGTGARGEQYF.